These T cell receptor beta chains were read from a single sample in a study of blood T cell repertoires in COVID-19. Method: immunoSEQ multiplex PCR; TCRdb's copy keeps in-frame clones and lacks some. The sample consists of 80,000 or so clones, roughly 80% of them appearing once. The specimen sequenced was peripheral blood. These receptor sequences come from a woman aged 70 to 79 with acute or convalescent COVID-19. The CDR3 runs from the conserved cysteine through the conserved F or W. A row's size may be missing; if present it is once, few, many or a size class.

15 TRBV19 - CASSTSGTGFLAQHF
16 TRBV7-6 once CASSSPRDRGIDEQFF
16 TRBV3-1/TRBV3-2 - CASSQGTSGRALEQFF
11 TRBV6-5 - CASSTSREAFF
17 TRBV30 - CAWSWGDRALGNQPQHF
16 TRBV5-4 - CASSPTSQGVRGEQYF
16 TRBV27 - CASSSHLRQGLTEAFF
16 TRBV10-3 - CAISESLTTQGSEQYF
15 TRBV5-1 once CASSLGDRGNNEQFF
14 TRBV6-6 - CASMGTGGNEKLFF
13 TRBV10-1 - CASSRDRENIQYF
15 TRBV9 - CASSVGAGDLNEQFF
18 TRBV6-2/TRBV6-3 - CASSRLAGGVSRTGELFF
15 TRBV4-1 - CASSQGVGAYNEQFF
14 TRBV3-1/TRBV3-2 - CASSQDPGNQPQHF
12 TRBV29-1 - CSVDAGSYGYTF
12 TRBV10-2 once CASSDGGQVKFF
15 TRBV6-2/TRBV6-3 - CASSTRDRGQETQYF
13 TRBV6-5 once CASTGRLDSPLHF
17 TRBV19 - CASNTLRAGEGNYGYTF
13 TRBV30 many CAWGTTQNEKLFF
15 TRBV2 - CASSEAGFGQETQYF
12 TRBV19 - CASRPRGYGYTF
16 TRBV27 - CASSFVSGRPHNEQFF
13 TRBV7-9 few CASSYDVARGYTF
11 TRBV6-5 - CASNRNSPLHF
16 TRBV5-4 few CASSLVRQASYNEQFF
17 TRBV9 once CASSYTTGTPSYNEQFF
16 TRBV3-1/TRBV3-2 - CASSQAGQGSSSEQYF
13 TRBV7-9 - CASSGTGRDEQFF
13 TRBV6-6 - CATRKGVNTEAFF
15 TRBV6-6 - CASRNGQGTNYGYTF
15 TRBV11-2 - CASSPGTITSNEQFF
17 TRBV12-5 - CASGLVRDSDTSYEQYF
16 TRBV7-3 - CASSLHSGLNTGELFF
19 TRBV3-1/TRBV3-2 - CASSQDSSGINVGTDTQYF
12 TRBV10-1 - CASSRDIPEAFF
18 TRBV6-1 - CASSDRTTSGRSYNEQFF
16 TRBV6-6 once CASSLRGGTPLNEQFF
18 TRBV19 - CASSIGMLDSEMNTEAFF